This entry describes one T cell receptor beta chain. What it recognizes is unknown. A read error may produce the germline difference seen at one junction end. Within the sample, other DNA sequences also encode this same CDR3. It was with 60 Vbeta and 13 Jbeta primers that the PCR ran. TCRdb's copy holds only in-frame clones and misses some; the assay was immunoSEQ multiplex PCR. The sample holds about 260,000 clones; approximately 84% are singletons and the top ten take about 2%. This specimen belongs to a study of cytomegalovirus exposure and HLA in healthy donors. Across the study: Among the 300 to 400 donors who were genotyped, about 84% fell in the genetic ancestry cluster that is associated with self-reported Caucasian donors.

This CDR3 contains 14 residues. Germline V gene lookup returns CDR1 MNHEY and CDR2 SMNVEV (reference sequence). Regarding the study as a whole: Association of a missense DCLRE1C variant with TCR beta V- and J-gene trimming was reported in a later analysis.

The V gene is TRBV27, the J gene TRBJ1-3, with 7 bases lining up with TRBD1. The receptor was isolated from a middle-aged woman in good health and CMV-seropositive. Source material: PBMCs. CDR3 sequence reads: CASRATGAGNTIYF. CDR3 nucleotides: TGTGCCAGCAGAGCAACAGGGGCTGGTAACACCATATATTTT.